Below are 13 T cell receptor beta chains sequenced from a single sample in a study of shared clonotypes between healthy human individuals. Measured with immunoSEQ multiplex PCR; TCRdb has only the in-frame clones, and not every one. The sample records around 2.3 million clones, more than 90% being singletons. Sequencing used naive CD4+ T cells sorted from blood. The subset denotes: CD45RA+ positively selected. The receptors shown here come from a man aged 18 to 35 in good health.

This chain uses TRBV4-3 with TRBJ2-6; D ambiguous. Trimming pared 0 bases from V and 2 bases from J, leaving 5 bases between. The CDR3 has 15 residues. Germline CDR1 LGHNA, CDR2 YSLEER. The CDR3 DNA is TGCGCCAGCAGCCAAGATCTGGCTGGGGCCAACGTCCTGACTTTC. As protein: CASSQDLAGANVLTF.

The V call is TRBV5-4, the J call TRBJ2-7; TRBD1 aligns across 8 bases. Germline loops: CDR1 SGHNT, CDR2 YYREEE (reference sequence). The CDR3 is 17 residues long. Trimming removed 1 base from V and 2 bases from J; junction bases left unmatched: 11. CDR3 bases: TGTGCCAGCAGCTTGTACAAACCCCTACAGGGGGCCTACGAGCAGTACTTC. This gives the protein CASSLYKPLQGAYEQYF.

Remarks on this clone: Different DNA sequences within this sample yield the same CDR3. The rearrangement joins TRBV20-1 to TRBJ2-1; D remains ambiguous. Trimming stripped 3 bases from V and 7 bases from J, with 4 bases between. CDR3 size: 10 residues. The germline V gene encodes CDR1 DFQATT and CDR2 SNEGSKA (reference sequence). CDR3 sequence: CSASRNEQFF. DNA of the CDR3: TGCAGTGCTAGTAGGAATGAGCAGTTCTTC.

This chain links TRBV5-1 with TRBJ2-7; D is uncertain. Looked up from germline, CDR1 is SGHRS and CDR2 is YFSETQ. This CDR3 is built from 16 residues. Between the trimmed V and J ends, which lost 4 bases and 5 bases, there was a span of 22 bases. CDR3 nucleotide sequence: TGCGCCAGCAGCCTGGGTGATGAGAGGCAAAAGCACGAGCAGTACTTC. Translating it yields CASSLGDERQKHEQYF.

In regard to this clone: This sample includes further DNA sequences coding for the same CDR3. The chain recombines TRBV9 with TRBJ2-7; 8 bases are shared with TRBD1. Germline CDR1 reads SGDLS; CDR2 reads YYNGEE. Trimming removed 3 bases from V and 1 base from J; junction bases left unmatched: 6. This CDR3 spans 15 amino acids. The CDR3 reads CASSAGTGGSYEQYF. CDR3 nucleotides: TGTGCCAGCAGCGCCGGGACAGGTGGATCCTACGAGCAGTACTTC.

CDR3 coding DNA: TGTGCCAGCAGTGAAGCTCTCTATGGCTACACCTTC. Translated: CASSEALYGYTF. V gene TRBV2 combines with J gene TRBJ1-2; D is unclear. V shed 0 bases and J shed 4 bases, with 3 bases lying between them. This CDR3 has 12 residues. Germline CDR1 SNHLY, CDR2 FYNNEI.

Points on this clone: Other DNA sequences of this sample code for an identical CDR3. The rearrangement uses TRBV5-1 and TRBJ2-2; 7 bases are shared with TRBD1. Trimming took 4 bases from V and 6 from J; bases not matched to a gene: 6. Germline CDR1 SGHRS, CDR2 YFSETQ. The CDR3 has 14 amino acids. The CDR3 sequence: CASSPGTAAGELFF. The DNA for the CDR3 is TGCGCCAGCAGCCCAGGGACAGCAGCCGGGGAGCTGTTTTTT.

The chain carries TRBV5-1 and TRBJ1-5; 7 bases align to TRBD1. Per germline, CDR1 SGHRS and CDR2 YFSETQ. This CDR3 comprises 15 residues. Germline trimming cut 4 bases from V and 4 bases from J; bases unmatched to any gene: 8. The CDR3 DNA sequence: TGCGCCAGCAGCCGAGGGGACAGCGAAAATCAGCCCCAGCATTTT. This gives the protein CASSRGDSENQPQHF.

This clone showed up just once. In the same sample, other DNA sequences code for this CDR3. The J gene is TRBJ1-1, the V gene TRBV7-9; D perhaps matches TRBD1 (6 bases). The V and J ends lost 3 bases and 2 bases respectively, with 10 bases between them. The CDR3 totals 14 residues. CDR1 is SEHNR, CDR2 FQNEAQ, per germline (reference sequence). The DNA for the CDR3 is TGTGCCAGCAGCTTGGGGGGGCCCAACACTGAAGCTTTCTTT. This encodes CASSLGGPNTEAFF.

The genes are TRBV2 and TRBJ2-1, with 10 bases matching TRBD2. CDR1 and CDR2 from the germline V gene are SNHLY and FYNNEI. This CDR3 is built from 14 residues. V was clipped by 4 bases and J by 10 bases; unmatched bases: 7. CDR3 DNA sequence: TGTGCCAGCAGTGCTAGCGGGGGCCCTCGGGAGCAGTTCTTC. It codes for CASSASGGPREQFF.

The V gene is TRBV29-1, the J gene TRBJ1-1; a possible D gene is TRBD1 (6 bases). The length of the CDR3 is 11 residues. CDR1 and CDR2 from the germline V gene are SQVTM and ANQGSEA. V was cut by 4 bases and J by 5 bases, with 8 bases left in between. In DNA, the CDR3 is TGCAGCGTTGGAGACAGGACTGAAGCTTTCTTT. Its translation: CSVGDRTEAFF.

J is TRBJ2-4 and V is TRBV19, with unresolved D. V lost 3 bases to trimming and J lost 0 bases, with 12 bases between them. Germline V gene sequence: CDR1 LNHDA, CDR2 SQIVND (reference sequence). The CDR3 extends over 16 amino acids. In DNA, the CDR3 is TGTGCCAGTAGTATGAATCGGGTTATAGCCAAAAACATTCAGTACTTC. Residues: CASSMNRVIAKNIQYF.

The V and J genes are TRBV9 and TRBJ2-4; TRBD1 might be the D (6 bases). V was pared by 0 bases and J by 7 bases, with 8 bases between. This CDR3 comprises 13 residues. CDR1 SGDLS and CDR2 YYNGEE come from the germline V gene. The CDR3 DNA follows: TGTGCCAGCAGCGTAGATGGGGGCAACATTCAGTACTTC. It encodes CASSVDGGNIQYF.